This section outlines one T cell receptor (beta chain) sequence together with its context. The antigen remains unidentified. Compared with germline, one end of the junction differs, possibly owing to a read error. Using a J-beta primer mix together with a sample-barcoded 5' primer, a second PCR was run for roughly 7 to 12 cycles. Unique molecular identifiers of 12 random nucleotides labeled each cDNA. TCRdb ran MiXCR on the 5' RACE reads and lists one entry per CDR3 protein. This table has approximately 1.5 million distinct CDR3 sequences, under 55% appearing once. This record comes from a study of blood T cells in healthy people across ages. Donors gave roughly 9.1 milliliters of peripheral blood apiece. Germline loops: CDR1 MGHRA, CDR2 YSYEKL. The CDR3 sequence is 14 residues long. Study findings and constraints: TCR beta diversity was tightly associated with the proportion of naive T cells. More naive CD4+ cells and higher diversity were found in long-lived than in aged donors.

This chain uses TRBV4-1 with TRBJ1-1; D is undetermined. This sequence originates from a woman aged 18-35 years in good health. Specimen: blood. The CDR3 region is CASSQVSLNTEAFF. The DNA of the CDR3 is TGTGCCAGCAGCCAAGTATCTCTGAACACTGAAGCTTTCTTT.